Listed below are T cell receptor beta chains from one sample, sequenced in a study of T cells in tuberculosis. Here immunoSEQ multiplex PCR was the method, and the copy in TCRdb shows in-frame clones only, minus some. This sample has about 30,000 clones; about 95% occur once, and the top ten carry over 2%. Sequenced material: PBMCs. The receptors come from a donor aged 10-29 years with latent tuberculosis or without tuberculosis infection. The CDR3 runs from the conserved cysteine through the conserved F or W. The size entry is marked missing in some rows and otherwise reads once, few, many or a size class.

v_call: TRBV18; clone_size: .; j_call: TRBJ1-5; cdr3_aa: CASSPRTGSNQPQHF
v_call: TRBV4-2; clone_size: .; j_call: TRBJ2-1; cdr3_aa: CASSPPSLAGGLDYSYNEQFF
v_call: TRBV7-6; clone_size: .; j_call: TRBJ2-1; cdr3_aa: CASSQGPEQFF
v_call: TRBV29-1; clone_size: once; j_call: TRBJ2-5; cdr3_aa: CSSRAGGRETQYF
v_call: TRBV6-5; clone_size: .; j_call: TRBJ1-2; cdr3_aa: CASSIDRGNYGYTF
v_call: TRBV6-5; clone_size: .; j_call: TRBJ1-4; cdr3_aa: CASTRDRGNEKLFF
v_call: TRBV6-1; clone_size: .; j_call: TRBJ2-7; cdr3_aa: CASSVGTGGSRVVRQYF
v_call: TRBV27; clone_size: .; j_call: TRBJ2-3; cdr3_aa: CVQMAGGADTQYF
v_call: TRBV10-1; clone_size: .; j_call: TRBJ2-5; cdr3_aa: CASSEFGSGSAETQYF
v_call: TRBV5-4; clone_size: .; j_call: TRBJ2-7; cdr3_aa: CASSLGQGQQYF
v_call: TRBV4-1; clone_size: .; j_call: TRBJ1-4; cdr3_aa: CASSQVLEKLFF
v_call: TRBV7-9; clone_size: .; j_call: TRBJ1-2; cdr3_aa: CASSLSSGQGEGGYTF
v_call: TRBV27; clone_size: .; j_call: TRBJ2-3; cdr3_aa: CASSRQDSTDTQYF
v_call: TRBV6-5; clone_size: .; j_call: TRBJ2-1; cdr3_aa: CARGGEGNEQFF
v_call: TRBV6-6; clone_size: .; j_call: TRBJ1-6; cdr3_aa: CASSLDRSNSPLHF
v_call: TRBV27; clone_size: .; j_call: TRBJ1-5; cdr3_aa: CASSRTQGVDQPQHF
v_call: TRBV13; clone_size: .; j_call: TRBJ2-3; cdr3_aa: CASSLGHGVSDTQYF
v_call: TRBV5-6; clone_size: .; j_call: TRBJ1-2; cdr3_aa: CASSLFQVRYTF
v_call: TRBV5-6; clone_size: once; j_call: TRBJ1-1; cdr3_aa: CASSLYTAEAFF
v_call: TRBV9; clone_size: .; j_call: TRBJ1-6; cdr3_aa: CASSVLGNSPLHF
v_call: TRBV29-1; clone_size: .; j_call: TRBJ1-1; cdr3_aa: CSVDGSSGRGAFF
v_call: TRBV11-2; clone_size: .; j_call: TRBJ1-2; cdr3_aa: CASSFPSGGYGYTF
v_call: TRBV7-3; clone_size: .; j_call: TRBJ2-2; cdr3_aa: CASSISNTGELFF
v_call: TRBV7-2; clone_size: .; j_call: TRBJ2-5; cdr3_aa: CASSLAGGETQYF
v_call: TRBV7-6; clone_size: .; j_call: TRBJ1-1; cdr3_aa: CASSLAQGARAFF
v_call: TRBV7-3; clone_size: .; j_call: TRBJ2-2; cdr3_aa: CASSLTGTSEGGELFF
v_call: TRBV27; clone_size: .; j_call: TRBJ2-1; cdr3_aa: CASRLVRSDEQFF
v_call: TRBV5-4; clone_size: .; j_call: TRBJ1-2; cdr3_aa: CASSSRYDRGWDYGYTF
v_call: TRBV5-1; clone_size: .; j_call: TRBJ1-2; cdr3_aa: CASSLGQVYGYTF
v_call: TRBV19; clone_size: .; j_call: TRBJ2-7; cdr3_aa: CASSRGGDSSYEQYF
v_call: TRBV9; clone_size: .; j_call: TRBJ1-1; cdr3_aa: CASSAQTGNTEAFF
v_call: TRBV5-6; clone_size: .; j_call: TRBJ2-1; cdr3_aa: CASSGSGDEQFF
v_call: TRBV4-2; clone_size: .; j_call: TRBJ2-2; cdr3_aa: CASSQASGGNTGELFF
v_call: TRBV10-3; clone_size: .; j_call: TRBJ2-3; cdr3_aa: CAISDVGNWADTQYF
v_call: TRBV6-4; clone_size: .; j_call: TRBJ2-7; cdr3_aa: CASSGKKTSCYEQYF
v_call: TRBV15; clone_size: .; j_call: TRBJ2-5; cdr3_aa: CATSRGLAGGGSGETQYF
v_call: TRBV25-1; clone_size: .; j_call: TRBJ2-7; cdr3_aa: CASSKGTAPYEQYF
v_call: TRBV4-3; clone_size: .; j_call: TRBJ2-5; cdr3_aa: CASSQGNRAQETQYF
v_call: TRBV5-1; clone_size: .; j_call: TRBJ2-5; cdr3_aa: CASSPTKPGLAGEETQYF